This T cell receptor beta chain was recorded in a study of blood T cell repertoires in COVID-19. This clone was recorded a few times. Libraries were prepared by immunoSEQ multiplex PCR; TCRdb keeps only in-frame clonotypes and omits some of them. This table has 90,000 to 100,000 clones, roughly 79% appearing once. The clonotype was recovered from a man aged 65 to 85 with acute or convalescent COVID-19. The sequenced sample was peripheral blood.

The CDR3 DNA reads TGCAGCGCCAGGGACAGTTCAAACACCATATATTTT. It codes for CSARDSSNTIYF. The chain recombines TRBV29-1 with TRBJ1-3; 7 nucleotides match TRBD1. The germline V gene has CDR1 SQVTM and CDR2 ANQGSEA. V dropped 7 bases and J dropped 6; count of bases not matched to a gene: 6. There are 12 residues in the CDR3.